This T cell receptor beta chain was found in a study of T-cell reconstitution after alpha-beta-depleted transplantation in children. Study-wide results and caveats: Reportedly, alpha-beta T cells present about two months post-transplant originated from several hundred expanded clones of graft origin. Most T-cell counts and diversity one year after the transplant came from T cells that were newly produced. Surviving thymic progenitors and recipient T cells were the source of high TCRbeta diversity at day 60 in some patients.

The V end lost 3 bases, the J end lost 1 base, and 10 bases lay between the germline ends. This CDR3 is built from 14 residues. Germline assignment: CDR1 LNHDA and CDR2 SQIVND (reference sequence). Preparation of the TCRbeta library was carried out with unique molecular identifiers. TCRdb used MiXCR to reprocess the PCR reads, holding one entry per CDR3 protein. The sample lists 700,000 to 950,000 distinct CDR3 sequences, 16% seen once, with approximately 5% in the top ten. Details on this clonotype: Its antigen is unknown.

This sample comprised PBMCs, mostly from graft donor cells, obtained 360 days after TCRalphabeta/CD19-depleted stem cell transplant. The clonotype originates from a male patient between 10 and 17 years old who had a stem cell transplant for acute lymphoblastic leukemia, so the T cells may come from the graft donor. This chain connects TRBV19 to TRBJ2-7, with D possibly being TRBD2 (5 bases). The CDR3 coding sequence is TGTGCCAGTAGTATTGATGGGGAGTCCTACGAGCAGTACTTC. Translated, it gives CASSIDGESYEQYF.